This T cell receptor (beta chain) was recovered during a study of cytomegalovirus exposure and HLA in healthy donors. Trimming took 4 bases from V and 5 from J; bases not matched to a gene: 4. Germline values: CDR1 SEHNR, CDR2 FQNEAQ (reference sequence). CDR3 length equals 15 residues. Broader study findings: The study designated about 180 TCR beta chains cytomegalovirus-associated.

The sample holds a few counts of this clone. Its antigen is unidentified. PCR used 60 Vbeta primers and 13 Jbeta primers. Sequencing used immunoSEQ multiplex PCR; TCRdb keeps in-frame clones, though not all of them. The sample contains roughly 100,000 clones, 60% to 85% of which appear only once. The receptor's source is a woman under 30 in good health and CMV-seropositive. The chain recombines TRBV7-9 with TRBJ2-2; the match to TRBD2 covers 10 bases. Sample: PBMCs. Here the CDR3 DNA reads TGTGCCAGCAGCTGGGGGACTAGCGTGACCGGGGAGCTGTTTTTT. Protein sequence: CASSWGTSVTGELFF.